These 2 T cell receptor beta chains share one sample of origin, sequenced in a study of cytotoxic CD8 clonotypes in ibrutinib-treated CLL. Libraries were prepared by immunoSEQ multiplex PCR; TCRdb keeps only in-frame clonotypes and omits some of them. This sample yields roughly 300,000 clones, of which around 76% are seen a single time; around 6% belongs to the top ten. Sequencing used PBMCs, obtained at disease progression, from a patient treated with ibrutinib. The receptor set was obtained from a human donor with chronic lymphocytic leukemia.

This clone was detected only once. The chain is built from TRBV2 and TRBJ2-7; 12 bases are a match to TRBD1. With 6 bases clipped from V and 2 bases from J, the junction kept 5 bases outside the gene matches. This CDR3 has 15 amino acids. Germline lookup yields CDR1 SNHLY and CDR2 FYNNEI. In DNA, the CDR3 is TGTGCCAGCAGGAAAGGGACAGGGGGCGCCTACGAGCAGTACTTC. Its protein is CASRKGTGGAYEQYF.

This clone was seen a single time. V is TRBV29-1 and J is TRBJ2-2; 10 nucleotides agree with TRBD2. V dropped 7 bases and J dropped 7; count of bases not matched to a gene: 24. The CDR3 has 19 amino acids. Germline-derived CDR1 and CDR2 are SQVTM and ANQGSEA. CDR3 loop: CSAQDDGRWTSGRYGELFF. CDR3 DNA sequence: TGCAGCGCCCAGGACGATGGGAGATGGACTAGCGGTCGTTACGGGGAGCTGTTTTTT.